Listed here are 11 T cell receptor beta chains from one sample, sequenced in a study of blood T cell repertoires in COVID-19. Assay: immunoSEQ multiplex PCR; the TCRdb copy retains only in-frame clones and omits some. The data hold 200,000 to 300,000 clones, with roughly nine tenths observed a single time. The sequencing input was peripheral blood. The source of these receptors is a woman aged 55-75 years who had recovered from COVID-19.

This chain links TRBV11-2 with TRBJ2-3; perhaps TRBD2 as D (6 bases). Germline CDR1 and CDR2: SGHAT and FQNNGV. CDR3 length: 13 residues. The ends were cut back, 6 bases at V and 1 base at J, with 8 bases in the middle. DNA for the CDR3: TGTGCCAGCAGATGGGGGGGCACAGATACGCAGTATTTT. This translates into CASRWGGTDTQYF.

This rearrangement joins TRBV2 to TRBJ2-7; maybe TRBD1 (7 bases). V lost 6 bases, J lost 3 bases, and 12 bases lay in between. The CDR3 runs 13 residues. Looked up from germline, CDR1 is SNHLY and CDR2 is FYNNEI. As DNA, the CDR3 is TGTGCCAGCAGGGAGGGACAGAGCTACGAGCAGTACTTC. As protein: CASREGQSYEQYF. Together with reference TRBV2 and TRBJ2-7, the CDR3 gives the full variable domain: EPEVTQTPSHQVTQMGQEVILRCVPISNHLYFYWYRQILGQKVEFLVSFYNNEISEKSEIFDDQFSVERPDGSNFTLKIRSTKLEDSAMYFCASREGQSYEQYFGPGTRLTVT.

The V gene is TRBV3-1 (or the pseudogene TRBV3-2), the J gene TRBJ1-6, with 8 bases fitting TRBD1. Losses at the gene ends were 3 bases for V and 0 bases for J; bases not matched to a gene: 1. CDR1 and CDR2 from the germline V gene are LGHDT and YNNKEL (reference sequence). The CDR3 runs to 16 residues. Here the CDR3 reads CASSQTGASYNSPLHF. In DNA form, the CDR3 reads TGTGCCAGCAGCCAGACAGGGGCCTCCTATAATTCACCCCTCCACTTT.

The chain carries TRBV5-1 and TRBJ1-1, with TRBD1 identical over 9 bases. The CDR3 is 17 amino acids. Germline lookup yields CDR1 SGHRS and CDR2 YFSETQ. V dropped 4 bases and J dropped 10; count of bases not matched to a gene: 20. CDR3 sequence reads: CASSPGGSTGGSRGAFF. The CDR3 DNA follows: TGCGCCAGCAGCCCAGGAGGATCGACAGGGGGTTCGCGGGGAGCTTTCTTT.

The V call is TRBV12-3 or TRBV12-4, the J call TRBJ1-3; D not resolved. The CDR3 is 10 amino acids. V gave up 8 bases and J gave up 6 bases, with 5 bases separating them. The chain's CDR3 is CASGLNTIYF. The CDR3 coding sequence is TGTGCCAGCGGCTTAAACACCATATATTTT.

The V and J genes are TRBV28 and TRBJ1-6; TRBD1 is a possible D gene (5 bases). Per germline, CDR1 MDHEN and CDR2 SYDVKM. Trimming removed 5 bases at V and 6 bases at J, with 14 bases between. CDR3 size: 15 residues. The chain's CDR3 is CASSARTPVNSPLHF. The CDR3 bases are TGTGCCAGCAGTGCGAGGACACCAGTTAATTCACCCCTCCACTTT.

The chain is built from TRBV15 and TRBJ2-7; 10 bases fit TRBD2. CDR1 and CDR2 from the germline V gene are LNHNV and YYDKDF (reference sequence). The V segment lost 0 bases and the J segment 3 bases; nucleotides outside the gene matches: 5. This CDR3 contains 16 residues. The CDR3 sequence: CATSRDHLAGDYEQYF. The CDR3, as DNA: TGTGCCACCAGCAGAGATCATCTAGCGGGGGACTACGAGCAGTACTTC.

This chain uses TRBV27 with TRBJ2-1; 8 nucleotides match TRBD1. Germline CDR1 MNHEY, CDR2 SMNVEV (reference sequence). The CDR3 length is 16 residues. V gave up 1 base and J gave up 2 bases; unmatched junction bases: 4. The CDR3 here is CASSLYGQGAYNEQFF. CDR3 sequence (DNA): TGTGCCAGCAGTTTATACGGACAGGGTGCCTACAATGAGCAGTTCTTC.

V is TRBV9 and J is TRBJ1-4, with 7 bases that match TRBD1. The CDR3 is made up of 15 amino acids. The J segment lost 4 bases and the V segment lost 3 bases, leaving 6 bases of the junction unmatched. CDR1 is SGDLS and CDR2 is YYNGEE in the germline V gene. Here the CDR3 reads CASSAQGNNNEKLFF. In DNA form, the CDR3 reads TGTGCCAGCAGCGCACAGGGGAATAATAATGAAAAACTGTTTTTT.

This clone was seen only a few times. DNA for the CDR3: TGTGCCAGCTCAAAAGGACAGGGCTACTACGAGCAGTACTTC. Translating it yields CASSKGQGYYEQYF. The chain employs TRBV18 and TRBJ2-7, with TRBD1 matching 8 bases. Germline values: CDR1 KGHSH, CDR2 LQKENI. J lost 3 bases, V lost 5 bases, and 6 bases had no gene match. The length of the CDR3 is 14 residues. Variable domain in full (rest from reference TRBV18 and TRBJ2-7): NAGVMQNPRHLVRRRGQEARLRCSPMKGHSHVYWYRQLPEEGLKFMVYLQKENIIDESGMPKERFSAEFPKEGPSILRIQQVVRGDSAAYFCASSKGQGYYEQYFGPGTRLTVT.

This chain connects TRBV20-1 to TRBJ1-1; D uncertain. The germline V gene encodes CDR1 DFQATT and CDR2 SNEGSKA (reference sequence). The CDR3 contains 10 residues. V dropped 4 bases and J dropped 10 bases, with 10 bases sitting between them. DNA of the CDR3: TGCAGTGCTACCCCCCAAGCAGCTTTCTTT. Protein sequence: CSATPQAAFF.